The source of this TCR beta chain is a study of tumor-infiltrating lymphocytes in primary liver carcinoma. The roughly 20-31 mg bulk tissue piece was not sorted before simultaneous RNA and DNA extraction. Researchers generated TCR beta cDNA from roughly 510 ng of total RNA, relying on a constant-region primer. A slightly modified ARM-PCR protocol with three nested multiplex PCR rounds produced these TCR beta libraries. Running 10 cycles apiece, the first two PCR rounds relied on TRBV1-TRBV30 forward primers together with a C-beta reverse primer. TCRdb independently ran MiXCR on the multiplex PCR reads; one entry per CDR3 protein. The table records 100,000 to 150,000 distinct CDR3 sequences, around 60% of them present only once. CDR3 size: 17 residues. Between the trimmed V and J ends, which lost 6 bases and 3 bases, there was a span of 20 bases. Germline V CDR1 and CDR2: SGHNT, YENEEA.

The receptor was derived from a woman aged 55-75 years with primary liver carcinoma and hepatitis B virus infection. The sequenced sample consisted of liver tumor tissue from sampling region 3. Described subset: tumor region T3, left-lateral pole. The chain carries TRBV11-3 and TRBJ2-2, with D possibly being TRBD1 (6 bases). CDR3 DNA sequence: TGTGCCAGCAGTCCCTACTACTCAGGGGTGGACACCGGGGAGCTGTTTTTT. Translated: CASSPYYSGVDTGELFF.